A selection of T cell receptor beta chains follows, all from one sample in a study of blood T cell repertoires in COVID-19. Generated by immunoSEQ multiplex PCR, the TCRdb table keeps only in-frame clones and is missing some. This table holds 85,000 to 100,000 clones, around nine tenths found once. The specimen sequenced was peripheral blood. The receptor set was obtained from a man aged 45-65 years with COVID-19, enrolled during active disease. CDR3s include the opening cysteine and the closing phenylalanine or tryptophan. A D gene is named only where the DNA matches it firmly. Where a row states a size, it is once, few, many or the class of an expanded clone; other rows omit it.

v_gene,abundance,j_gene,d_gene,CDR3aa,CDR3nt
TRBV21-1,.,TRBJ2-1,.,CASSTPQGARNEQFF,TGTGCCAGCAGCACCCCCCAGGGGGCGAGGAATGAGCAGTTCTTC
TRBV2,.,TRBJ1-5,.,CASTLRRATNNQPQHF,TGTGCCAGCACCCTACGGAGGGCGACTAACAATCAGCCCCAGCATTTT
TRBV5-1,.,TRBJ2-7,TRBD1,CASSRGTGGYEQYF,TGCGCCAGCAGCCGAGGGACAGGGGGCTACGAGCAGTACTTC
TRBV29-1,.,TRBJ1-1,.,CSVGQRLNTEAFF,TGCAGCGTTGGACAGAGATTGAACACTGAAGCTTTCTTT
TRBV7-9,.,TRBJ1-2,TRBD1,CASSLGGGGNGYTF,TGTGCCAGCAGCTTAGGAGGAGGGGGCAATGGCTACACCTTC
TRBV2,.,TRBJ1-4,.,CASSDQGPNEKLFF,TGTGCCAGCAGTGACCAGGGGCCTAATGAAAAACTGTTTTTT
TRBV5-1,.,TRBJ1-2,.,CASSTGTLDGYTF,TGCGCCAGCAGCACCGGGACATTGGATGGCTACACCTTC
TRBV5-4,.,TRBJ1-2,TRBD1,CASSWGMGQGAKGYTF,TGTGCCAGCAGCTGGGGGATGGGACAGGGGGCAAAGGGCTACACCTTC
TRBV19,.,TRBJ1-5,TRBD1,CASSRQGSNQPQHF,TGTGCCAGTAGTCGACAGGGTAGCAATCAGCCCCAGCATTTT
TRBV4-2,once,TRBJ1-1,.,CASSQPEREEAFF,TGTGCCAGCAGCCAGCCTGAACGGGAGGAGGCTTTCTTT
TRBV19,.,TRBJ1-2,TRBD1,CASSITGGYGYTF,TGTGCCAGTAGTATTACAGGGGGTTACGGCTACACCTTC
TRBV4-3,.,TRBJ1-1,.,CASSPMGGGNTEAFF,TGCGCCAGCAGCCCAATGGGGGGTGGGAACACTGAAGCTTTCTTT